This T cell receptor beta chain was profiled in a study of T cell changes during pregnancy in multiple sclerosis. Sequencing used immunoSEQ multiplex PCR; TCRdb keeps in-frame clones, though not all of them. This table has just over 50,000 clones, approximately 94% appearing once. Germline loops: CDR1 SGHTA, CDR2 FQGNSA. V lost 5 bases and J 4 bases, leaving 12 bases between the germline ends. The CDR3 spans 14 residues. This clonotype was sampled from a female donor with multiple sclerosis, enrolled in a pregnancy study. J is TRBJ1-5 and V is TRBV7-2; D is unclear. The sample in question was CD4+ T cells from peripheral blood mononuclear cells, obtained in the second trimester of pregnancy. CDR3 region: CASSPARGNQPQHF. In nucleotides, the CDR3 is TGTGCCAGCAGCCCCGCGAGAGGTAATCAGCCCCAGCATTTT.